These 15 T cell receptor beta chains originate from one sample sequenced in a study of identical twins. TCRdb passed the 5' RACE reads through MiXCR, listing each CDR3 protein once. The data show just over 500,000 distinct CDR3 sequences, around 20% seen once. The sample was also reused in another study, on T cells expressing NK-cell markers.

The sequencing sample was made of CD4+ T cells sorted from blood. Every receptor here comes from a woman between 18 and 30 years old in good health.

The rearrangement links TRBV6-1 to TRBJ2-1, with 13 bases lining up with TRBD2. The CDR3 runs 17 residues. Trimming took 3 bases from V and 7 from J; bases not matched to a gene: 9. Germline CDR1 MNHNS, CDR2 SASEGT. The DNA for the CDR3 is TGTGCCAGCAGTGACGCGGCCCTACTAGCGGGAGGGAATGAGCAGTTCTTC. Its protein is CASSDAALLAGGNEQFF.

The V and J genes are TRBV7-9 and TRBJ2-7, with TRBD1 matching 9 bases. The CDR3 covers 13 residues. V shed 6 bases and J 7 bases; nucleotides not matched to a gene: 7. CDR1 is SEHNR and CDR2 is FQNEAQ in the germline V gene (reference sequence). The CDR3 sequence: CASRGQGISEQYF. CDR3 DNA: TGTGCCAGCAGGGGACAGGGAATTTCAGAGCAGTACTTC.

As DNA, the CDR3 is TGTGCCAGCAGCCAAATCGCAGCTAACTATGGCTACACCTTC. This encodes CASSQIAANYGYTF. V usage is TRBV7-2 and J usage is TRBJ1-2; D is undetermined. CDR1 and CDR2 from the germline V gene are SGHTA and FQGNSA. The CDR3 has 14 amino acids. V lost 5 bases and J 0 bases, leaving 10 bases between the germline ends.

The chain carries TRBV10-3 and TRBJ2-3; D gene ambiguous. V shed 0 bases and J shed 5 bases, with 6 bases lying between them. This CDR3 has 13 amino acids. Germline assignment: CDR1 ENHRY and CDR2 SYGVKD. The DNA for the CDR3 is TGTGCCATCAGTGAGTCCACCAAAGATACGCAGTATTTT. It encodes CAISESTKDTQYF.

The CDR3 region has the DNA TGCAGTGCTAGACCACCAGGGGACGCCAAAAACATTCAGTACTTC. Its translation: CSARPPGDAKNIQYF. V and J are TRBV20-1 and TRBJ2-4, with TRBD1 as a possible D gene (6 bases). The V end was cut by 2 bases, the J end by 1 base, with 12 bases between. This CDR3 spans 15 amino acids. Germline-derived CDR1 and CDR2 are DFQATT and SNEGSKA (reference sequence).

Written as DNA, the CDR3 is TGCAGCGTTAGGACTAGCGGGGGGTTAGATACGCAGTATTTT. It specifies CSVRTSGGLDTQYF. The chain links TRBV29-1 to TRBJ2-3; 14 bases are shared with TRBD2. The germline V gene has CDR1 SQVTM and CDR2 ANQGSEA. This CDR3 has 14 residues. The trim removed 5 bases at V and 5 bases at J, leaving 3 bases unmatched.

V and J are TRBV20-1 and TRBJ2-1, with TRBD2 identical over 7 bases. The J segment lost 7 bases and the V segment lost 6 bases, leaving 6 bases of the junction unmatched. Germline V gene lookup returns CDR1 DFQATT and CDR2 SNEGSKA (reference sequence). The CDR3 sequence is 12 residues long. The chain's CDR3 is CSAVGGGNEQFF. CDR3 sequence (DNA): TGCAGTGCGGTCGGGGGAGGGAATGAGCAGTTCTTC.

This clonotype appeared many times. The V call is TRBV29-1, the J call TRBJ2-2, with 7 bases lining up with TRBD1. The germline CDR1 and CDR2 sequences are SQVTM and ANQGSEA. The V segment lost 7 bases and the J segment 1 base; nucleotides outside the gene matches: 9. This CDR3 spans 15 amino acids. CDR3 in DNA: TGCAGCGCCAAGAGGGGGCGGCTGAACACCGGGGAGCTGTTTTTT. Its protein is CSAKRGRLNTGELFF.

This clonotype was detected many times. The J gene is TRBJ2-2, the V gene TRBV10-3; unclear D gene. The germline CDR1 and CDR2 sequences are ENHRY and SYGVKD. The CDR3 is 15 amino acids. Trimming took off 0 bases at V and 6 bases at J, with 11 bases between the two ends. CDR3 nucleotides: TGTGCCATCAGTGAGTCCTACAGCAGATCCGGGGAGCTGTTTTTT. Its translation: CAISESYSRSGELFF.

The rearrangement links TRBV5-1 to TRBJ2-5, with D possibly TRBD2 on 5 matching bases. The CDR3 has 14 amino acids. V gave up 6 bases and J gave up 3 bases, with 15 bases separating them. Germline V gives CDR1 SGHRS, CDR2 YFSETQ. CDR3 amino acids: CASNPDPGEETQYF. CDR3 bases: TGCGCCAGCAACCCCGACCCCGGGGAAGAGACCCAGTACTTC. Supplemented by reference TRBV5-1 and TRBJ2-5, the full variable domain reads KAGVTQTPRYLIKTRGQQVTLSCSPISGHRSVSWYQQTPGQGLQFLFEYFSETQRNKGNFPGRFSGRQFSNSRSEMNVSTLELGDSALYLCASNPDPGEETQYFGPGTRLLVL.

This clonotype has just a few counts. This chain uses TRBV20-1 with TRBJ2-5; D is uncertain. V lost 5 bases and J lost 5, with 12 bases in between. CDR3 length: 12 residues. Germline values: CDR1 DFQATT, CDR2 SNEGSKA (reference sequence). The CDR3 reads CSAYILGETQYF. Written as DNA, the CDR3 is TGCAGTGCTTATATACTTGGGGAGACCCAGTACTTC.

The CDR3 DNA is TGTGCCAGCAGCCACCCCTTTGGGAGCGGGAGGAATTACAATGAGCAGTTCTTC. Protein product: CASSHPFGSGRNYNEQFF. V and J are TRBV3-1 and TRBJ2-1; 9 bases align to TRBD2. V gave up 3 bases and J gave up 4 bases; unmatched junction bases: 13. The CDR3 loop spans 18 amino acids. Germline V gives CDR1 LGHDT, CDR2 YNNKEL (reference sequence).

This clonotype occurred a few times. This sequence joins TRBV6-5 and TRBJ1-1, with 8 bases identical to TRBD1. Germline V CDR1 and CDR2: MNHEY, SVGAGI. The CDR3 sequence is 17 residues long. Germline trimming cut 0 bases from V and 2 bases from J; bases unmatched to any gene: 8. The CDR3 reads CASSYSDRGGGNTEAFF. The DNA for the CDR3 is TGTGCCAGCAGTTACTCAGACAGGGGTGGGGGAAACACTGAAGCTTTCTTT.

The chain links TRBV20-1 to TRBJ2-1; TRBD2 agrees at 8 bases. J was trimmed by 8 bases and V by 2 bases; bases with no gene match: 5. The V gene's germline CDR1 is DFQATT and CDR2 SNEGSKA (reference sequence). This CDR3 contains 13 residues. The CDR3, as DNA: TGCAGTGCTAGACGCGGGGGGATGGATGAGCAGTTCTTC. This gives the protein CSARRGGMDEQFF.

This clonotype was observed many times. This chain uses TRBV5-4 with TRBJ2-1, with 8 positions matching TRBD1. The germline CDR1 and CDR2 sequences are SGHNT and YYREEE (reference sequence). J gave up 5 bases and V 0 bases, and 4 bases lay outside the gene matches. The CDR3 contains 15 residues. The CDR3 nucleotides read TGTGCCAGCAGCTTGGTGGACAGGGCCAACAATGAGCAGTTCTTC. Translation: CASSLVDRANNEQFF.